The clone carrying this TCR beta chain was seen a single time. Its matching antigen is unknown. Profiling relied on immunoSEQ multiplex PCR, and the TCRdb table lists in-frame clones only, not all of them. The table shows roughly 2.4 million clones, with 95% occurring only once. The source of the sample is a study of shared clonotypes between healthy human individuals. The study's findings and limits: Large sequencing depth failed to make sorted-subset sequencing complete, rarefaction showed. A handful of donors shared approximately 5% of their naive CD4 clonotypes. Larger richness was generally estimated for naive than memory subsets.

The CDR3 loop spans 13 amino acids. Germline values: CDR1 GTSNPN, CDR2 SVGIG (reference sequence). The V end lost 2 bases, the J end lost 9 bases, and 17 bases lay between the germline ends. The chain uses TRBV30 and TRBJ2-7, with D tentatively TRBD1 or TRBD2 (5 bases each). Sequencing was done on a sample of naive CD4+ T cells sorted from blood. Subset specified: CD45RA+ positively selected. The receptor's source is a man younger than 35 in good health. CDR3 loop: CAWSPGTGWTQYF. The CDR3 DNA reads as TGTGCCTGGAGTCCCGGGACGGGTTGGACGCAGTACTTC.